Given below is one TCR beta chain in context. The sample originates from a study of blood T cell repertoires in COVID-19. Study overall: Sites in the United States, Italy and Spain provided acute and convalescent COVID-19 samples. Sources were T cells, B-cell-depleted T cells, or PBMCs; the material itself was cDNA or gDNA.

In the authors' methods: Amplification of reference gene primers was used by the study to estimate nucleated cell counts. The repertoire was sequenced with immunoSEQ multiplex PCR; TCRdb's copy has only in-frame clones and lacks some. That table is the source of V, J and clone size, and D and trimming were worked out from the DNA. The table has 300,000 to 400,000 clones, over 80% seen once. While infection was still active, Seattle patients were enrolled and then followed longitudinally. The sequence derives from a woman in her 50s with COVID-19, enrolled during active disease. Sample: peripheral blood.

The CDR3 DNA follows: TGTGCCAGCAGCTCCTATGGGGGGAGAGATCAAGAGACCCAGTACTTC. Encoded protein: CASSSYGGRDQETQYF. V and J are TRBV7-2 and TRBJ2-5; TRBD2 is a possible D gene (6 bases). V was clipped by 4 bases and J by 2 bases, with 17 bases between them. The V gene's germline CDR1 is SGHTA and CDR2 FQGNSA. The CDR3 has 16 amino acids.